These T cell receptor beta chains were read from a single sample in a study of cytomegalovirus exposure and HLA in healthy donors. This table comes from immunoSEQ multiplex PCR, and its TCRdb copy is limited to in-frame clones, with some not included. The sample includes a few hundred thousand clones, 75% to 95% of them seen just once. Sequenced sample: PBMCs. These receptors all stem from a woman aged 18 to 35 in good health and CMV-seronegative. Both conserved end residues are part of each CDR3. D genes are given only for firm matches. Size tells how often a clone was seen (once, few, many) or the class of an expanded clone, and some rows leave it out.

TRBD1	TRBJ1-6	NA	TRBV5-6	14	CASSRDRGNSPLHF	TGTGCCAGCAGCCGGGACAGGGGTAATTCACCCCTCCACTTT
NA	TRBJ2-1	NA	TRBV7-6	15	CASSWTLERSNEQFF	TGTGCCAGCTCCTGGACTCTCGAGCGATCAAATGAGCAGTTCTTC
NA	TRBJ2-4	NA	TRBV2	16	CASSNRDSNSPGIQYF	TGTGCCAGCAGCAACCGGGACTCAAATTCCCCTGGCATTCAGTACTTC
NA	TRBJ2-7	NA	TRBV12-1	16	CASSFGSRTSRREQYF	TGTGCCAGCAGCTTTGGCTCTCGGACTAGCCGAAGGGAGCAGTACTTC
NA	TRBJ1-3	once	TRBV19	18	CASSILVAGHRGGNTIYF	TGTGCCAGTAGTATACTAGTAGCGGGACATCGAGGGGGAAACACCATATATTTT
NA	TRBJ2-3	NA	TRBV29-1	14	CSVEDEFLPDTQYF	TGCAGCGTTGAAGATGAATTCCTACCCGATACGCAGTATTTT
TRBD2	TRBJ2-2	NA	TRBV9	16	CASSVDGGGVTGELFF	TGTGCCAGCAGCGTAGACGGCGGGGGAGTCACCGGGGAGCTGTTTTTT
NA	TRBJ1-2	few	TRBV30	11	CAWSQGPGYTF	TGTGCCTGGAGTCAGGGGCCGGGCTACACCTTC
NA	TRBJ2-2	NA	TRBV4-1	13	CASSPGGTGELFF	TGCGCCAGCAGCCCCGGCGGGACCGGGGAGCTGTTTTTT
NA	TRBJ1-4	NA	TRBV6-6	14	CASSYGQTNEKLFF	TGTGCCAGCAGTTATGGACAGACGAATGAAAAACTGTTTTTT
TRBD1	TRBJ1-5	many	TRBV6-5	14	CASSSTGGAQPQHF	TGTGCCAGCAGTTCCACAGGGGGCGCCCAGCCCCAGCATTTT
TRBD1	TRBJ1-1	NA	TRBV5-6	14	CASSFTGGNTEAFF	TGTGCCAGCAGCTTTACAGGGGGGAACACTGAAGCTTTCTTT
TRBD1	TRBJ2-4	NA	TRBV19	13	CASSSGTGNIQYF	TGTGCCAGTAGTTCCGGGACAGGGAACATTCAGTACTTC
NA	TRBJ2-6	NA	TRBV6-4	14	CASTGDWGANVLTF	TGTGCCAGCACCGGGGACTGGGGGGCCAACGTCCTGACTTTC
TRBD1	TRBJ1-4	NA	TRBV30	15	CASGTGVGLDEKLFF	TGTGCCTCCGGGACAGGGGTCGGGTTAGATGAAAAACTGTTTTTT
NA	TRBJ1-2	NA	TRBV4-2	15	CASSQVGGSASGYTF	TGTGCCAGCAGCCAAGTGGGGGGGTCAGCCAGTGGCTACACCTTC
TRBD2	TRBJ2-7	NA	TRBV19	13	CATTGSGSREQYF	TGTGCCACAACCGGCAGCGGGAGCAGGGAGCAGTACTTC
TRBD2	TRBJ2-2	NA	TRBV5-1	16	CASSLGLAANTGELFF	TGCGCCAGCAGCTTGGGCCTAGCGGCGAACACCGGGGAGCTGTTTTTT
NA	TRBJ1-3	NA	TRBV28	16	CASSLLGGTFGNTIYF	TGTGCCAGCAGTCTCCTCGGGGGGACCTTCGGAAACACCATATATTTT
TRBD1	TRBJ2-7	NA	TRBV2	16	CASSEFTVAGGNEQYF	TGTGCCAGCAGTGAATTTACCGTTGCAGGGGGCAACGAGCAGTACTTC
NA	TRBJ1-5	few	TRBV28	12	CANKGVGQPQHF	TGTGCCAACAAAGGGGTGGGTCAGCCCCAGCATTTT
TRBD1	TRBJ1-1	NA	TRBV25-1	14	CASSKDRGVAEAFF	TGTGCCAGTAGTAAAGACAGGGGGGTGGCTGAAGCTTTCTTT
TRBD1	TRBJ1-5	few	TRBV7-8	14	CASSARDSYQPQHF	TGTGCCAGCAGCGCAAGGGACAGCTATCAGCCCCAGCATTTT
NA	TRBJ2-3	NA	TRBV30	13	CAWSIFSTDTQYF	TGTGCCTGGAGTATCTTCAGCACAGATACGCAGTATTTT
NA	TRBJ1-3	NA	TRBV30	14	CAWGPDSAGNTIYF	TGTGCCTGGGGGCCAGACAGTGCGGGAAACACCATATATTTT
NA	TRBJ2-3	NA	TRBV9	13	CASAHGVPDTQYF	TGTGCCAGCGCCCACGGGGTCCCAGATACGCAGTATTTT